This entry concerns a single T cell receptor (beta chain). What it binds is unknown. CDR1 SGHDT and CDR2 YYEEEE come from the germline V gene. This CDR3 is built from 15 residues. Trimming took 4 bases from V and 8 from J; bases not matched to a gene: 14. Measured with immunoSEQ multiplex PCR; TCRdb has only the in-frame clones, and not every one. Of approximately 33,000 clones in the sample, about 86% were seen once. This sample stems from a study of graft-versus-host responses after intestinal transplantation. Study-level background: Multivisceral, liver-intestinal, or isolated intestinal transplants were received by the recipients. Each recipient received anti-thymocyte globulin induction, then tacrolimus and steroids for roughly 3 years.

Broader study findings: GvH clones turned up in recipient marrow; some had shown up first in ileum or blood. Early post-transplant falls in HvG clones accompanied the peak levels of circulating GvH clones.

The starting material was unstimulated CD8+ T cells sorted from spleen or lymph node cells, obtained before intestinal transplant. This receptor was identified in a human donor who received an intestinal transplant. This chain connects TRBV5-6 to TRBJ1-2, with 7 bases fitting TRBD1. CDR3 region: CASSATGADRAGYTF. The CDR3 bases are TGTGCCAGCAGCGCAACGGGGGCAGACAGGGCGGGCTACACCTTC.